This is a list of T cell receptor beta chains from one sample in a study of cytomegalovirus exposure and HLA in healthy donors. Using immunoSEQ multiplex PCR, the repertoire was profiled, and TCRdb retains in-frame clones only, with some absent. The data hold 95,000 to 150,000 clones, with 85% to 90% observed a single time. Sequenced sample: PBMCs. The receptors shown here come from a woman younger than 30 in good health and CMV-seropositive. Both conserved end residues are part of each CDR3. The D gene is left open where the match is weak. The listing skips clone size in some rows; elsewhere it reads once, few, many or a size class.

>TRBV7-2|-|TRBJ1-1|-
CASSPQQNTEAFF
TGTGCCAGCAGCCCACAGCAGAACACTGAAGCTTTCTTT
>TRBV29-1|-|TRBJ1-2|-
CSVAEDSANYGYTF
TGCAGCGTAGCCGAGGACAGTGCTAACTATGGCTACACCTTC
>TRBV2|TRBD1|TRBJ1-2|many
CASIPQTGGADGYTF
TGTGCCAGCATCCCGCAGACAGGGGGCGCGGATGGCTACACCTTC
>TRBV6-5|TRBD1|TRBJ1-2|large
CASSSATGTVYGYTF
TGTGCCAGCAGTAGCGCGACCGGGACAGTATATGGCTACACCTTC
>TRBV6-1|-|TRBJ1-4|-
CASSAQGINEKLFF
TGTGCCAGCAGTGCGCAGGGTATTAATGAAAAACTGTTTTTT
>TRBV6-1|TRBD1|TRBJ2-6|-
CASSDRQGSSSGANVLTF
TGTGCCAGCAGTGACCGACAGGGATCAAGCTCTGGGGCCAACGTCCTGACTTTC
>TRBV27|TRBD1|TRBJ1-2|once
CASSRTQQGTFYGYTF
TGTGCCAGCAGCCGCACCCAACAGGGGACGTTTTATGGCTACACCTTC
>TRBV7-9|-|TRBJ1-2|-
CASSLVQGSYGYTF
TGTGCCAGCAGCTTAGTGCAGGGGAGCTATGGCTACACCTTC
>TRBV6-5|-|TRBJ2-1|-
CASSYTSTGIYNEQFF
TGTGCCAGCAGTTACACTTCGACAGGAATTTACAATGAGCAGTTCTTC
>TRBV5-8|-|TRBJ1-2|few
CASSLDGRITRNTF
TGTGCCAGCAGCTTGGACGGTCGAATTACGAGGAACACCTTC
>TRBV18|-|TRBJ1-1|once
CASSPLGGSGAFF
TGTGCCAGCTCACCACTGGGGGGTTCGGGAGCTTTCTTT
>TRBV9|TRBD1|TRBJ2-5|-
CASSTGGLETQYF
TGTGCCAGCAGCACAGGGGGCTTAGAGACCCAGTACTTC
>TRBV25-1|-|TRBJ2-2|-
CASTSDSSTGELFF
TGTGCCAGCACCTCCGACAGTTCCACCGGGGAGCTGTTTTTT